The 32 T cell receptor beta chains below come from one sample, sequenced in a study of T cells after yellow fever vaccination. Via MiXCR, TCRdb re-called the 5' RACE reads, giving one row per CDR3 protein. Among hundreds of thousands of distinct CDR3 sequences listed, about 5.2% were seen once. Specimen: CD4+ T cells sorted from PBMCs, collected on the day of the yellow fever booster vaccination. The receptors originated from a man younger than 30 who received the YFV17D yellow fever vaccine.

The table lists this clonotype with many counts. The chain combines TRBV5-1 with TRBJ2-1; D remains unclear. Germline V CDR1 and CDR2: SGHRS, YFSETQ. V was cut by 0 bases and J by 4 bases, with 5 bases left in between. The CDR3 is 13 residues long. CDR3 sequence: CASSLVSYNEQFF. The DNA for the CDR3 is TGCGCCAGCAGCTTGGTGTCTTACAATGAGCAGTTCTTC.

The table lists this clonotype with many counts. V gene TRBV5-1 combines with J gene TRBJ2-1; the D is unclear. From germline, CDR1 is SGHRS and CDR2 YFSETQ. The CDR3 is made up of 14 amino acids. V shed 1 base and J shed 5 bases, with 10 bases lying between them. In DNA form, the CDR3 reads TGCGCCAGCAGCTTGCGGCAGCTACACAATGAGCAGTTCTTC. Amino acids: CASSLRQLHNEQFF.

Ten or more counts support this clonotype. The rearrangement uses TRBV4-3 and TRBJ1-1; maybe TRBD1 (5 bases). V shed 0 bases and J shed 5 bases, with 10 bases lying between them. Looked up from germline, CDR1 is LGHNA and CDR2 is YSLEER. The CDR3 has 14 residues. The CDR3 DNA follows: TGCGCCAGCAGCCAAGATCGGGGGATTACTGAAGCTTTCTTT. It translates to CASSQDRGITEAFF.

CDR3 DNA: TGCGCCAGCACTGATCGGCAGGGGATGAACACTGAAGCTTTCTTT. As protein: CASTDRQGMNTEAFF. The chain has TRBV5-1 and TRBJ1-1; D possibly corresponds to TRBD1 (6 bases). The CDR3 extends over 15 amino acids. The V gene's germline CDR1 is SGHRS and CDR2 YFSETQ. V lost 6 bases to trimming and J lost 0 bases, with 15 bases between them.

The rearrangement links TRBV30 to TRBJ2-5; D is perhaps TRBD2 (7 bases). V lost 3 bases and J lost 5, with 13 bases in between. CDR3 length: 13 residues. The germline gives CDR1 GTSNPN, CDR2 SVGIG (reference sequence). CDR3 loop: CAWSGGHAETQYF. Written as DNA, the CDR3 is TGTGCCTGGAGCGGGGGGCATGCGGAGACCCAGTACTTC.

This clonotype was detected a few times. This chain links TRBV6-5 with TRBJ2-7; possible D gene TRBD1, 5 bases. The length of the CDR3 is 14 residues. The germline V gene has CDR1 MNHEY and CDR2 SVGAGI. V lost 0 bases, J lost 4 bases, and 10 bases lay in between. CDR3 sequence reads: CASSYSAGWYEQYV. The CDR3 DNA follows: TGTGCCAGCAGTTACTCGGCAGGGTGGTACGAGCAGTACGTC.

This clonotype was counted between two and nine times. The chain employs TRBV3-1 and TRBJ2-5; D gene unclear. Trimming shortened V by 4 bases and J by 7 bases, and 10 bases separated the two germline ends. The length of the CDR3 is 12 residues. Germline V gives CDR1 LGHDT, CDR2 YNNKEL (reference sequence). The CDR3 here is CASSPNVRTQYF. The CDR3 DNA sequence: TGTGCCAGCAGCCCTAATGTCCGGACCCAGTACTTC.

This clonotype was counted at least ten times. The chain combines TRBV20-1 with TRBJ1-1; the D is unclear. CDR1 is DFQATT, CDR2 SNEGSKA, per germline (reference sequence). V was clipped by 0 bases and J by 5 bases, with 7 bases between them. The CDR3 loop spans 12 amino acids. CDR3 in DNA: TGCAGTGCTAGAGATTGGGGTACTGAAGCTTTCTTT. This encodes CSARDWGTEAFF.

The chain has TRBV19 and TRBJ2-3; D perhaps matches TRBD2 (5 bases). V lost 8 bases and J lost 6, with 9 bases in between. Per the germline V gene, CDR1 is LNHDA and CDR2 is SQIVND (reference sequence). The CDR3 sequence is 11 residues long. CDR3 nucleotide sequence: TGTGCCAGTGCCTCGGGGGATACGCAGTATTTT. Its protein is CASASGDTQYF.

This chain joins TRBV7-2 and TRBJ2-3; D gene unclear. Trimming stripped 3 bases from V and 2 bases from J, with 6 bases between. The germline CDR1 and CDR2 sequences are SGHTA and FQGNSA. CDR3 length: 13 amino acids. CDR3: CASSFTTTDTQYF. The CDR3 DNA sequence: TGTGCCAGCAGCTTTACAACCACAGATACGCAGTATTTT.

This clonotype occurred many times. V gene TRBV29-1 combines with J gene TRBJ2-3; 10 bases agree with TRBD2. The CDR3 runs 13 residues. With V trimmed by 7 bases and J by 4 bases, 5 bases remained unmatched. Germline CDR1 is SQVTM and CDR2 is ANQGSEA. The chain's CDR3 is CSASGGGADTQYF. The DNA for the CDR3 is TGCAGCGCCAGCGGGGGGGGCGCAGATACGCAGTATTTT.

The chain joins TRBV5-6 to TRBJ1-1; D is perhaps TRBD1 (5 bases). The V and J ends lost 0 bases and 6 bases respectively, with 12 bases between them. CDR3 size: 14 residues. The V gene's germline CDR1 is SGHDT and CDR2 YYEEEE. The CDR3 protein is CASSLGQGKAEAFF. In nucleotides, the CDR3 is TGTGCCAGCAGCTTGGGGCAGGGCAAGGCTGAAGCTTTCTTT.

This clonotype has a count of ten or more. DNA for the CDR3: TGCAGCGCCCCCCGGGGACAGGGCACAGATACGCAGTATTTT. Encoded protein: CSAPRGQGTDTQYF. The chain has TRBV29-1 and TRBJ2-3; 8 bases map to TRBD1. CDR1 and CDR2 (germline): SQVTM, ANQGSEA. The CDR3 length is 14 residues. With V trimmed by 7 bases and J by 1 base, 7 bases remained unmatched.

Remarks on this clonotype: Germline is not matched at one junction end, which may reflect a read error. This rearrangement joins TRBV7-2 to TRBJ1-4; D uncertain. This CDR3 spans 12 amino acids. Germline loops: CDR1 SGHTA, CDR2 FQGNSA. The CDR3 is CASSLDLERLSF. CDR3 in DNA: TGTGCCAGCAGCCTAGACCTGGAGAGGCTCTCGTTT. Full variable domain (outside the CDR3, taken from reference TRBV7-2 and TRBJ1-4): GAGVSQSPSNKVTEKGKDVELRCDPISGHTALYWYRQSLGQGLEFLIYFQGNSAPDKSGLPSDRFSAERTGGSVSTLTIQRTQQEDSAVYLCASSLDLERLSFGSGTQLSVL.

This clonotype was detected many times. This chain links TRBV5-4 with TRBJ2-5; 8 bases are a match to TRBD1. J was trimmed by 5 bases and V by 4 bases; bases with no gene match: 7. This CDR3 is built from 14 residues. From germline, CDR1 is SGHNT and CDR2 YYREEE (reference sequence). The DNA for the CDR3 is TGTGCCAGCAGCAGACAGGGGTCGGTGGAGACCCAGTACTTC. This translates into CASSRQGSVETQYF.

The chain has TRBV20-1 and TRBJ2-7; TRBD1 is a possible D gene (5 bases). Germline assignment: CDR1 DFQATT and CDR2 SNEGSKA (reference sequence). The germline V and J ends were trimmed by 1 base and 2 bases, with 12 bases remaining between them. This CDR3 spans 14 amino acids. In DNA form, the CDR3 reads TGCAGTGCTAGAGTCGCAGGGAACCCCTACGAGCAGTACTTC. Its translation: CSARVAGNPYEQYF.

The V gene is TRBV2, the J gene TRBJ2-7; TRBD1 aligns across 9 bases. CDR1 SNHLY and CDR2 FYNNEI come from the germline V gene. This CDR3 has 14 amino acids. V shed 5 bases, J shed 7 bases, and the junction held 9 bases outside the gene matches. The CDR3 reads CASSRHRGLREQYV. The CDR3 bases are TGTGCCAGCAGTAGACACAGGGGGCTGAGGGAGCAGTACGTC.

The chain combines TRBV20-1 with TRBJ2-1, with 10 positions matching TRBD2. This CDR3 spans 16 amino acids. Germline CDR1 DFQATT, CDR2 SNEGSKA (reference sequence). Losses at the gene ends were 0 bases for V and 12 bases for J; bases not matched to a gene: 14. CDR3 nucleotide sequence: TGCAGTGCTAGAGATTGGGCTAGCGGGGGCCCCGGTTCGCAGTTCTTC. Translated, it gives CSARDWASGGPGSQFF.

This clonotype appeared many times. V gene TRBV12-3 or TRBV12-4 combines with J gene TRBJ1-2; 7 bases map to TRBD1. There are 13 residues in the CDR3. V was clipped by 5 bases and J by 6 bases; unmatched bases: 6. The CDR3 coding sequence is TGTGCCAGCAGTCGGCGACAGGGCGATGGCTACACCTTC. The encoded protein is CASSRRQGDGYTF.

The chain recombines TRBV20-1 with TRBJ2-7; no clear D. This CDR3 is built from 12 residues. V lost 3 bases, J lost 3 bases, and 9 bases lay in between. Germline V lookup: CDR1 DFQATT, CDR2 SNEGSKA (reference sequence). CDR3 in DNA: TGCAGTGCTAGTCAACGAGGCTACGAGCAGTACTTC. This sequence encodes CSASQRGYEQYF.

Ten or more counts support this clonotype. The chain employs TRBV10-3 and TRBJ1-5, with D perhaps matching TRBD1 (6 bases). The CDR3 has 13 amino acids. The germline gives CDR1 ENHRY, CDR2 SYGVKD. V lost 2 bases and J 11 bases, leaving 13 bases between the germline ends. The CDR3 sequence: CAISEDQGMTQHF. The CDR3 DNA sequence: TGTGCCATCAGTGAGGACCAGGGGATGACCCAGCATTTT.

The table lists this clonotype with a few counts. V is TRBV12-3 or TRBV12-4 and J is TRBJ2-3; the match to TRBD2 covers 8 bases. The CDR3 totals 16 residues. V lost 2 bases, J lost 2 bases, and 6 bases stayed unmatched. This CDR3 reads CASSLWRGAHTDTQYF. The CDR3 DNA reads TGTGCCAGCAGTTTATGGCGGGGGGCCCACACAGATACGCAGTATTTT.

V and J are TRBV7-8 and TRBJ2-5, with D hard to call. The germline gives CDR1 SGHVS, CDR2 FQNEAQ. Between the trimmed V and J ends, which lost 3 bases and 7 bases, there was a span of 9 bases. The CDR3 spans 12 residues. CDR3 in amino acids: CASSFKAGTQYF. The DNA for the CDR3 is TGTGCCAGCAGCTTCAAAGCCGGGACCCAGTACTTC.

This clonotype was seen repeatedly, ten times or more. V and J are TRBV5-1 and TRBJ1-5; D unclear. The CDR3 is 13 amino acids. V was clipped by 0 bases and J by 3 bases, with 4 bases between them. Germline CDR1 SGHRS, CDR2 YFSETQ. The CDR3 loop reads CASSLEVNQPQHF. The CDR3 DNA reads as TGCGCCAGCAGCTTGGAGGTCAATCAGCCCCAGCATTTT.

The chain links TRBV4-1 to TRBJ2-1; either TRBD1 or TRBD2 may fit D (6 bases each). Trimming pared 0 bases from V and 4 bases from J, leaving 16 bases between. Germline CDR1 is MGHRA and CDR2 is YSYEKL. The CDR3 length is 17 residues. CDR3 DNA: TGCGCCAGCAGCCAAGATTGGGGGGCAGACCTATACAATGAGCAGTTCTTC. Amino acids: CASSQDWGADLYNEQFF.

This clonotype appeared many times. The chain uses TRBV6-2 or TRBV6-3 and TRBJ2-3; no definite D call. Per the germline V gene, CDR1 is MNHEY and CDR2 is SVGEGT. V was cut by 10 bases and J by 4 bases, with 18 bases left in between. This CDR3 is built from 14 residues. CDR3 DNA sequence: TGTGCCACTGACGGTTCGGATCGACCAGATACGCAGTATTTT. Translated, it gives CATDGSDRPDTQYF.

This clonotype was recorded at least ten times. The chain uses TRBV7-9 and TRBJ2-3, with D uncertain. V lost 4 bases to trimming and J lost 4 bases, with 9 bases between them. The V gene's germline CDR1 is SEHNR and CDR2 FQNEAQ (reference sequence). The CDR3 totals 13 residues. The CDR3 bases are TGTGCCAGCAGCTCGCGAGAGCCAGATACGCAGTATTTT. It is translated as CASSSREPDTQYF.

J is TRBJ2-1 and V is TRBV28; 7 bases match TRBD2. CDR1 is MDHEN and CDR2 is SYDVKM in the germline V gene. The V segment lost 8 bases and the J segment 5 bases; nucleotides outside the gene matches: 12. CDR3 size: 15 residues. DNA for the CDR3: TGTGCCAGCTCTCCGATGGGGGGGGACGACAATGAGCAGTTCTTC. It yields the protein CASSPMGGDDNEQFF. Combining the CDR3 with reference TRBV28 and TRBJ2-1 gives the whole variable domain DVKVTQSSRYLVKRTGEKVFLECVQDMDHENMFWYRQDPGLGLRLIYFSYDVKMKEKGDIPEGYSVSREKKERFSLILESASTNQTSMYLCASSPMGGDDNEQFFGPGTRLTVL.

This clonotype was detected many times. This chain links TRBV6-5 with TRBJ2-7; D might be TRBD1 (5 bases). Germline V gene sequence: CDR1 MNHEY, CDR2 SVGAGI. The CDR3 runs to 14 residues. Trimming shortened V by 8 bases and J by 3 bases, and 17 bases separated the two germline ends. This CDR3 is CASGDVRESYEQYF. CDR3 in DNA: TGTGCCAGCGGGGATGTCAGGGAAAGCTACGAGCAGTACTTC.

With respect to this clonotype: One end of the junction does not line up with germline, which may come from a read error. The chain couples TRBV7-7 to TRBJ2-2; either TRBD1 or TRBD2 may supply D (5 bases each). Germline assignment: CDR1 SSHAT and CDR2 FNYEAQ (reference sequence). The CDR3 has 15 amino acids. This CDR3 is CASSPGTVLGGELFF. For the CDR3, the DNA is TGTGCTAGCAGCCCCGGGACGGTTCTTGGTGGGGAGCTGTTTTTT.

The chain links TRBV24-1 to TRBJ1-2; TRBD1 matches 7 bases. Germline CDR1 reads KGHDR; CDR2 reads SFDVKD. J was trimmed by 5 bases and V by 4 bases; bases with no gene match: 6. The CDR3 spans 14 residues. CDR3 coding DNA: TGTGCCACCAGTGACTCCGACAGGGCTTATGGCTACACCTTC. Translated, it gives CATSDSDRAYGYTF.

This clonotype was detected a few times. The chain combines TRBV25-1 with TRBJ1-4; no definite D call. Between the trimmed V and J ends, which lost 6 bases and 5 bases, there was a span of 16 bases. From germline, CDR1 is MGHDK and CDR2 SYGVNS. This CDR3 comprises 15 residues. The CDR3 sequence: CASSLAGPLNEKLFF. Here the CDR3 DNA reads TGTGCCAGCAGCCTCGCCGGGCCCCTGAATGAAAAACTGTTTTTT. Filled out from reference TRBV25-1 and TRBJ1-4, the complete variable domain reads EADIYQTPRYLVIGTGKKITLECSQTMGHDKMYWYQQDPGMELHLIHYSYGVNSTEKGDLSSESTVSRIRTEHFPLTLESARPSHTSQYLCASSLAGPLNEKLFFGSGTQLSVL.